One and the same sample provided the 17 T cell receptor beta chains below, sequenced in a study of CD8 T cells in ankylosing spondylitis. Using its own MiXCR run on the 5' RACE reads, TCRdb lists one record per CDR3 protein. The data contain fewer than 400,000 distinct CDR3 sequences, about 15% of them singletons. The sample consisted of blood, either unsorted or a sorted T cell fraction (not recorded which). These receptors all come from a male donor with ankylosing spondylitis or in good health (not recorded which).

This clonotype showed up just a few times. The CDR3 protein is CASSLDGSYYEQYF. The DNA of the CDR3 is TGTGCCAGCAGCTTAGACGGGTCCTACTACGAGCAGTACTTC. The chain carries TRBV11-2 and TRBJ2-7, with D uncertain. V was clipped by 0 bases and J by 3 bases, with 9 bases between them. This CDR3 spans 14 amino acids. Per the germline V gene, CDR1 is SGHAT and CDR2 is FQNNGV.

The CDR3 sequence: CATSRDAGGEQYF. The CDR3 DNA sequence: TGTGCCACCAGCAGAGATGCGGGTGGCGAGCAGTACTTC. The V and J genes are TRBV15 and TRBJ2-7; weak D call: TRBD2 (5 bases). The CDR3 contains 13 residues. Deletions cut 0 bases from V and 6 bases from J, with 9 bases between. Germline CDR1 is LNHNV and CDR2 is YYDKDF (reference sequence).

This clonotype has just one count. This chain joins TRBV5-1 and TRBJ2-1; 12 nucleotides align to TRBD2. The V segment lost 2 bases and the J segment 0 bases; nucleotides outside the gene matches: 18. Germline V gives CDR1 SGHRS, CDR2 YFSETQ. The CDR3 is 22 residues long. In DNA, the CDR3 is TGCGCCAGCAGCTTCCAGACTAGCGGGGGTCCCTCCTCCTCAAGCTCCTACAATGAGCAGTTCTTC. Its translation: CASSFQTSGGPSSSSSYNEQFF. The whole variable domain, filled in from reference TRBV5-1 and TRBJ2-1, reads KAGVTQTPRYLIKTRGQQVTLSCSPISGHRSVSWYQQTPGQGLQFLFEYFSETQRNKGNFPGRFSGRQFSNSRSEMNVSTLELGDSALYLCASSFQTSGGPSSSSSYNEQFFGPGTRLTVL.

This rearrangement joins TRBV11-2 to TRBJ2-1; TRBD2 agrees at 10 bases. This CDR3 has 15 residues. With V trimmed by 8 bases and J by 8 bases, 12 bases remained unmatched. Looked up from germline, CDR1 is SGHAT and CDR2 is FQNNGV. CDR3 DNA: TGTGCCAGCGGGCCGAGCGGGAGGGCCGGGGATGAGCAGTTCTTC. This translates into CASGPSGRAGDEQFF.

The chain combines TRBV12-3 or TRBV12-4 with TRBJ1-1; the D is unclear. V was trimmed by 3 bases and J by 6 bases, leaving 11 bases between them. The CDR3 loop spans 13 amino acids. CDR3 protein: CASSLGKGSEAFF. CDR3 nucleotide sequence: TGTGCCAGCAGTTTGGGAAAAGGGTCTGAAGCTTTCTTT.

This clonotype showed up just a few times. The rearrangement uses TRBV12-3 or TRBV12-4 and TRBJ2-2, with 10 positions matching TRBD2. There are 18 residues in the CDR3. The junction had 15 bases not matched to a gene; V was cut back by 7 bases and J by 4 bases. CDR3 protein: CASNPTLTSGVSTGELFF. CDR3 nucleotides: TGTGCCAGCAACCCGACCCTAACTAGCGGGGTTTCCACCGGGGAGCTGTTTTTT.

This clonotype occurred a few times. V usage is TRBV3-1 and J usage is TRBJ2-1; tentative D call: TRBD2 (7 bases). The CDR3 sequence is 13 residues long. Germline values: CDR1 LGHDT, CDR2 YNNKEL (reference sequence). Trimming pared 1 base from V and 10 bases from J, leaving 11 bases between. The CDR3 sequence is CASSQGGGDEQFF. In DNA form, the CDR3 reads TGTGCCAGCAGCCAAGGAGGGGGGGACGAGCAGTTCTTC.

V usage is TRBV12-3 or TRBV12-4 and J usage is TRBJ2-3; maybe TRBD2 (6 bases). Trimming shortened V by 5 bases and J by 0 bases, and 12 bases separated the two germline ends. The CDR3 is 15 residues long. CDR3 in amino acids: CASSREIASTDTQYF. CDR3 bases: TGTGCCAGCAGTCGGGAGATAGCTAGCACAGATACGCAGTATTTT.

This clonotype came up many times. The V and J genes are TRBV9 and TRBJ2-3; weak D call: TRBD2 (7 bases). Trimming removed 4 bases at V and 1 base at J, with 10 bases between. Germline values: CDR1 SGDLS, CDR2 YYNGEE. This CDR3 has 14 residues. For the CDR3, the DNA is TGTGCCAGCAGCTGGCGGGGGCGCACAGATACGCAGTATTTT. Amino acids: CASSWRGRTDTQYF.

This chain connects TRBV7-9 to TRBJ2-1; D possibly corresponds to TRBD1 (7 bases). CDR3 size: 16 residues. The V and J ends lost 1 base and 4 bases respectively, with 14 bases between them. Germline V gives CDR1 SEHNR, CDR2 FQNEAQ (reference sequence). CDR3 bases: TGTGCCAGCAGCTTAGAGGCGGGACAGTCGTACAATGAGCAGTTCTTC. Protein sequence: CASSLEAGQSYNEQFF.

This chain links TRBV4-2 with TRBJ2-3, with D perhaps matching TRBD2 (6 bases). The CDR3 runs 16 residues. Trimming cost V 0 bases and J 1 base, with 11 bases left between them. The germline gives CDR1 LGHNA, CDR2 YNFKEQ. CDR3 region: CASSQEVADGTDTQYF. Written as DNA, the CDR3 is TGTGCCAGCAGCCAAGAAGTAGCGGACGGCACAGATACGCAGTATTTT.

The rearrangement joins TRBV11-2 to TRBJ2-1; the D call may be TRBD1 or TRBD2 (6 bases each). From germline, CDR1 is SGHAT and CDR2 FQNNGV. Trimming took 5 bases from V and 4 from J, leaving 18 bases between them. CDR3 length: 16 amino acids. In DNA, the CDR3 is TGTGCCAGCAGCCCGATCGGCGGGACATATTACAATGAGCAGTTCTTC. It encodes CASSPIGGTYYNEQFF.

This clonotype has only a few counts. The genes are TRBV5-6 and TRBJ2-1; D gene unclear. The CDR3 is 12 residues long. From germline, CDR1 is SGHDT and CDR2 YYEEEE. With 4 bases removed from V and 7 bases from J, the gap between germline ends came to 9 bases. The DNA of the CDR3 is TGTGCCAGCAGCCGACTGCTTAATGAGCAGTTCTTC. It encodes CASSRLLNEQFF.

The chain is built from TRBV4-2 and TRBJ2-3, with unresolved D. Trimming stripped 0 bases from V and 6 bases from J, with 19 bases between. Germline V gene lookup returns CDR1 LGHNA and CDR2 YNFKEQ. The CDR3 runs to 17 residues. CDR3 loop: CASSQDTTPRPTDTQYF. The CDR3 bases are TGTGCCAGCAGCCAAGACACAACTCCACGGCCGACGGATACGCAGTATTTT.

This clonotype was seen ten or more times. CDR3 protein: CASSLERPNTGELFF. The CDR3 bases are TGCGCCAGCAGCTTGGAGCGGCCTAACACCGGGGAGCTGTTTTTT. The chain recombines TRBV5-1 with TRBJ2-2; D perhaps matches TRBD2 (5 bases). V lost 0 bases and J lost 2, with 8 bases in between. The CDR3 is 15 amino acids. Germline V gives CDR1 SGHRS, CDR2 YFSETQ.

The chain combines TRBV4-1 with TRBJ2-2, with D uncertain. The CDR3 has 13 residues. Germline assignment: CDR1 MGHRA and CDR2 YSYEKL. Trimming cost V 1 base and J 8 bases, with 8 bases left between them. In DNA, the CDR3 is TGCGCCAGCAGCCAAGCGACCCCAGGGGAGCTGTTTTTT. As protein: CASSQATPGELFF.

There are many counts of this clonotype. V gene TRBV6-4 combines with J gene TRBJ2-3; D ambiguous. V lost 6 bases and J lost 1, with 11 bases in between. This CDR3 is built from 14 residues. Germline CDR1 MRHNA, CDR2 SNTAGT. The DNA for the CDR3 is TGTGCCAGCAGACATAATGGGGGCACAGATACGCAGTATTTT. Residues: CASRHNGGTDTQYF.